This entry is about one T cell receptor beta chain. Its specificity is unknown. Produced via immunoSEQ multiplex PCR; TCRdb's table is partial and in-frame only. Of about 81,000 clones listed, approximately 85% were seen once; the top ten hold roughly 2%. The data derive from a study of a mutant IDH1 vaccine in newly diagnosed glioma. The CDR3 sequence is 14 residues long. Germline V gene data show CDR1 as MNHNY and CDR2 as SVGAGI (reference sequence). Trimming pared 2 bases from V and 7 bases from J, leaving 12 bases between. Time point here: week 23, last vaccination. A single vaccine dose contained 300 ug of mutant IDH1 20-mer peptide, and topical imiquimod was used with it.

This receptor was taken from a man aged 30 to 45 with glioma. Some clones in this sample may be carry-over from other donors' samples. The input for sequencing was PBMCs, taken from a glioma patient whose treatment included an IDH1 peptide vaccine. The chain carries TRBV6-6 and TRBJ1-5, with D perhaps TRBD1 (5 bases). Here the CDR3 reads CASSYPGWEQPQHF. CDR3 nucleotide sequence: TGTGCCAGCAGTTACCCAGGGTGGGAGCAGCCCCAGCATTTT.